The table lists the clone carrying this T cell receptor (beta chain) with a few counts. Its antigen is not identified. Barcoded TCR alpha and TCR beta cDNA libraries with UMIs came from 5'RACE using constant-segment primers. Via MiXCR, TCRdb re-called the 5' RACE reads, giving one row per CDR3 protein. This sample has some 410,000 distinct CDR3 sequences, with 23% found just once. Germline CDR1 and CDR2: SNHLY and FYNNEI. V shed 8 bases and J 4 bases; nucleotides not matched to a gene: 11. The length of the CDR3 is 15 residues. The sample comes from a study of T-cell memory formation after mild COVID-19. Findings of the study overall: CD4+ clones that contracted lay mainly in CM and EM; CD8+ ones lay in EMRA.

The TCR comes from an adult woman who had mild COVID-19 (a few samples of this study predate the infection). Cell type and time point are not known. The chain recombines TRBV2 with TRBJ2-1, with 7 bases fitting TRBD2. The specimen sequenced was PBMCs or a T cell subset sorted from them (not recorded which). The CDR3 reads CASGGGDYAYNEQFF. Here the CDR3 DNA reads TGTGCCAGCGGGGGGGGAGACTATGCATACAATGAGCAGTTCTTC.